This T cell receptor (beta chain) was recovered during a study of blood T cell repertoires in COVID-19. The overall study: The study drew acute and convalescent COVID-19 samples from the United States, Italy and Spain. T cells, B-cell-depleted T cells, or PBMCs provided the cDNA or gDNA that served as material.

In the study's own analysis: Estimated nucleated cell counts came from reference gene primer amplification. Profiling relied on immunoSEQ multiplex PCR, and the TCRdb table lists in-frame clones only, not all of them. The V and J calls and clone size are taken from that table; D and trimming were inferred from the DNA. The sample contains 110,000 or so clones, approximately 85% of which appear only once. The CDR3 covers 11 residues. CDR1 is DFQATT and CDR2 is SNEGSKA in the germline V gene (reference sequence). Deletions cut 8 bases from V and 2 bases from J, with 10 bases between. The table lists this clone with a few counts.

This TCR derives from a human donor in a cohort sampled during active COVID-19. Sequencing used peripheral blood. The rearrangement uses TRBV20-1 and TRBJ2-7; D is perhaps TRBD1 (6 bases). The CDR3 reads CSTGQTYEQYF. The CDR3 nucleotides read TGCAGTACCGGACAGACCTACGAGCAGTACTTC.